This T cell receptor (beta chain) comes out of a study of CD8+ T cells in alopecia areata. Study information: Once tofacitinib had been taken for 6 to 18 months, 6 months off drug followed. Whole-study results and caveats: Sharing of TCRs across patients appeared less clear than in mice, possibly for HLA-related reasons.

Sequencing templates came from extracted RNA that was reverse transcribed into cDNA. Method: immunoSEQ multiplex PCR; TCRdb's copy keeps in-frame clones and lacks some. Among roughly 250,000 clones, under 80% were seen once, and the ten largest hold 1% to 1.5%. Obtained from alopecia areata patients were lesional scalp punch biopsies along with peripheral blood. Sorting separated CD4+ and CD8+ T cells out of PBMCs. Details on this clone: Its antigen is as yet unknown.

The sequencing used CD4+ T cells sorted from blood, collected at week 0. This clonotype originated in a human donor with alopecia areata.

CDR3: CATKGLGGNQPQHF. In DNA form, the CDR3 reads TGTGCCACCAAAGGGCTCGGCGGCAATCAGCCCCAGCATTTT. This rearrangement joins TRBV19 to TRBJ1-5; D gene unclear. The CDR3 length is 14 residues. The V end was cut by 10 bases, the J end by 2 bases, with 15 bases between. In germline, CDR1 is LNHDA, CDR2 SQIVND (reference sequence). Looking up the rest from reference TRBV19 and TRBJ1-5 gives the full variable domain: DGGITQSPKYLFRKEGQNVTLSCEQNLNHDAMYWYRQDPGQGLRLIYYSQIVNDFQKGDIAEGYSVSREKKESFPLTVTSAQKNPTAFYLCATKGLGGNQPQHFGDGTRLSIL.